A selection of T cell receptor beta chains follows, all from one sample in a study of T cell repertoires in cytomegalovirus infection. TCRdb itself ran the reads through MiXCR, one entry per CDR3 protein. The sample lists 740,000 or so distinct CDR3 sequences, under 40% occurring once. Sequenced sample: PBMCs. These receptors were taken from a human donor in good health (CMV status not recorded). Some clones in this sample may be carry-over from other donors' samples. Each CDR3 is given with its conserved first and last residue. Each record gives: clone size, V gene, D gene, J gene, CDR3 DNA, CDR3 protein. D genes are given only for firm matches. Size values are once, few and many counts, or a class for expanded clones, and some rows have none.

clone size: -
V gene: TRBV29-1
D gene: -
J gene: TRBJ2-5
CDR3 DNA: TGCAGCGGCTCGAGGGGCTCCCAAGAGACCCAGTACTTC
CDR3 protein: CSGSRGSQETQYF

clone size: -
V gene: TRBV7-2
D gene: TRBD2
J gene: TRBJ2-3
CDR3 DNA: TGTGCCAGCAGCTTACCAAGGACTAGCTTAGATACGAAGTATTTT
CDR3 protein: CASSLPRTSLDTKYF

clone size: -
V gene: TRBV3-1
D gene: -
J gene: TRBJ1-5
CDR3 DNA: TGTGCCAGCAGCCAAGGGAACCCCTGGGGGGGAGCGGGCAATCAGCCCCAGCATTTT
CDR3 protein: CASSQGNPWGGAGNQPQHF

clone size: -
V gene: TRBV7-9
D gene: TRBD1
J gene: TRBJ2-7
CDR3 DNA: TGTGCCAGCAGCCCACTCGACAGGGTATCCTACGAGCAGTACTTC
CDR3 protein: CASSPLDRVSYEQYF

clone size: -
V gene: TRBV20-1
D gene: -
J gene: TRBJ2-5
CDR3 DNA: TGCAGTGCTAGTGGGCAGGAAGAGACCCAGTACTTC
CDR3 protein: CSASGQEETQYF

clone size: few
V gene: TRBV28
D gene: -
J gene: TRBJ2-7
CDR3 DNA: TGTGCCAGCACGCAACAGGGCTACGAGCAGTACTTC
CDR3 protein: CASTQQGYEQYF

clone size: -
V gene: TRBV4-2
D gene: -
J gene: TRBJ2-3
CDR3 DNA: TGTGCCAGCAGCCAAGGGGCAGATCCTAGCACAGATACGCAGTATTTT
CDR3 protein: CASSQGADPSTDTQYF

clone size: once
V gene: TRBV28
D gene: -
J gene: TRBJ1-1
CDR3 DNA: TGTGCCAGCAGTTTTGCTCGGCAAGGAGGGGGACTTGAAGCTTTCTTT
CDR3 protein: CASSFARQGGGLEAFF

clone size: -
V gene: TRBV10-3
D gene: TRBD1
J gene: TRBJ2-5
CDR3 DNA: TGTGCCATCAGAGACAGGGAAGAGACCCAGTACTTC
CDR3 protein: CAIRDREETQYF

clone size: -
V gene: TRBV7-9
D gene: -
J gene: TRBJ1-5
CDR3 DNA: TGTTCCAGCAGCTTAGCCGCCGGGGTGGACAATCAGCCCCAGCATTTT
CDR3 protein: CSSSLAAGVDNQPQHF

clone size: once
V gene: TRBV20-1
D gene: TRBD1
J gene: TRBJ1-1
CDR3 DNA: TGCAGTGCCGGTCTGACAGGGTTTAACACTGAAGCTTTCTTT
CDR3 protein: CSAGLTGFNTEAFF

clone size: few
V gene: TRBV7-6
D gene: -
J gene: TRBJ2-1
CDR3 DNA: TGTGCCAGCAGCTTAGGGGGGGCAGGGTCCTACAATGAGCAGTTCTTC
CDR3 protein: CASSLGGAGSYNEQFF

clone size: -
V gene: TRBV19
D gene: -
J gene: TRBJ2-3
CDR3 DNA: TGTGCCAGTTCGCCGGGACAGATCAAGCGGGAACCCGTGGCAGATACGCAGTATTTT
CDR3 protein: CASSPGQIKREPVADTQYF

clone size: -
V gene: TRBV6-1
D gene: TRBD2
J gene: TRBJ2-2
CDR3 DNA: TGTGCCAGCAGTACCCTAGCGGGGGGCCTCCCGGGGGAGCTGTTTTTT
CDR3 protein: CASSTLAGGLPGELFF

clone size: -
V gene: TRBV28
D gene: TRBD1
J gene: TRBJ1-1
CDR3 DNA: TGTGCCAGCAGTTTATCAGGGGGTTCGGCCATGAACACTGAAGCTTTCTTT
CDR3 protein: CASSLSGGSAMNTEAFF

clone size: -
V gene: TRBV27
D gene: -
J gene: TRBJ2-6
CDR3 DNA: TGTGCCAGCACCTCTGGACAATCTGGGGCCAACGTCCTGACTTTC
CDR3 protein: CASTSGQSGANVLTF

clone size: -
V gene: TRBV15
D gene: -
J gene: TRBJ2-1
CDR3 DNA: TGTGCCACCAGCAGAGTTAGATCGAAGCAGTTCTTC
CDR3 protein: CATSRVRSKQFF

clone size: -
V gene: TRBV15
D gene: -
J gene: TRBJ2-7
CDR3 DNA: TGTGCCACCAGCAACGACTTACTGGACAAAGGGGCTAAGAACTTC
CDR3 protein: CATSNDLLDKGAKNF

clone size: -
V gene: TRBV6-6
D gene: -
J gene: TRBJ2-7
CDR3 DNA: TGTGTCGCCGGCGATAGCAACTACGAGCAGTACTTC
CDR3 protein: CVAGDSNYEQYF

clone size: few
V gene: TRBV7-6
D gene: TRBD1
J gene: TRBJ1-1
CDR3 DNA: TGTGCCAGCAGCTTAGAGGGGGCTTGGTACACTGAAGCTTTCTTT
CDR3 protein: CASSLEGAWYTEAFF

clone size: once
V gene: TRBV2
D gene: TRBD2
J gene: TRBJ2-3
CDR3 DNA: TGTGCCAGCAGTGATCCGGGACTAGCGGGGGCCCTAAACACAGATACGCAGTATTTT
CDR3 protein: CASSDPGLAGALNTDTQYF

clone size: -
V gene: TRBV24-1
D gene: -
J gene: TRBJ2-3
CDR3 DNA: TGTGCCACCAGTGAAACGACGGGACTTCCCTCCCACAAAGATACGCAGTATTTT
CDR3 protein: CATSETTGLPSHKDTQYF

clone size: -
V gene: TRBV7-9
D gene: -
J gene: TRBJ1-1
CDR3 DNA: TGTGCCAGCAGCGCCACACCAATAAACACTGAAGCTTTCTTT
CDR3 protein: CASSATPINTEAFF

clone size: few
V gene: TRBV14
D gene: -
J gene: TRBJ1-3
CDR3 DNA: TGTGCCAGCAGCCACCGGGCCCTGAGCTCTGGAAACACCATATATTTT
CDR3 protein: CASSHRALSSGNTIYF

clone size: -
V gene: TRBV7-6
D gene: -
J gene: TRBJ2-7
CDR3 DNA: TGTGCCAGCAGCCGGACGGAGAGCTACGAGCAGTACTTC
CDR3 protein: CASSRTESYEQYF

clone size: -
V gene: TRBV7-3
D gene: -
J gene: TRBJ2-1
CDR3 DNA: TGTGCCAGCAGCTTACGCGGAGGGTTAGAGTACCATGAGCAGTTCTTC
CDR3 protein: CASSLRGGLEYHEQFF

clone size: -
V gene: TRBV19
D gene: -
J gene: TRBJ2-7
CDR3 DNA: TGTGCCAGTAGTACCCTAGGGACCGCCCGGGACTACGAGCAGTACTTC
CDR3 protein: CASSTLGTARDYEQYF

clone size: -
V gene: TRBV2
D gene: -
J gene: TRBJ2-2
CDR3 DNA: TGTGCCAGCAGCGGGACTCGCTCCCATCCGAACACCGGGGAGCTGTTTTTT
CDR3 protein: CASSGTRSHPNTGELFF

clone size: -
V gene: TRBV6-1
D gene: TRBD1
J gene: TRBJ1-2
CDR3 DNA: TGTGCCAGCAGTGAACCGCGGCAGGGGGCTCGTGGCTACACCTTC
CDR3 protein: CASSEPRQGARGYTF

clone size: -
V gene: TRBV12-3/TRBV12-4
D gene: -
J gene: TRBJ1-2
CDR3 DNA: TGTGCCAGCAGCCAGAGGGACGGGAGAGTGAGAGGCTACACCTTC
CDR3 protein: CASSQRDGRVRGYTF

clone size: -
V gene: TRBV29-1
D gene: -
J gene: TRBJ2-3
CDR3 DNA: TGCAGCGGGGGGGATTGGAGCACAGATACGCAGTATTTT
CDR3 protein: CSGGDWSTDTQYF

clone size: many
V gene: TRBV7-2
D gene: -
J gene: TRBJ1-2
CDR3 DNA: TGTGCCAGCCGGAGGGGCAGGGTTCGAGGCTACACCTTC
CDR3 protein: CASRRGRVRGYTF

clone size: -
V gene: TRBV20-1
D gene: -
J gene: TRBJ2-3
CDR3 DNA: TGCAGTGCTAGAGATGTGGCGGGGCAGGCAGATACGCAGTATTTT
CDR3 protein: CSARDVAGQADTQYF

clone size: -
V gene: TRBV28
D gene: -
J gene: TRBJ1-1
CDR3 DNA: TGTGCCAGCAGTTTATATTTAGCTTTCTCGGGGCGTGGTACTGAAGCTTTCTTT
CDR3 protein: CASSLYLAFSGRGTEAFF

clone size: few
V gene: TRBV5-4
D gene: TRBD2
J gene: TRBJ2-1
CDR3 DNA: TGTGCCAGCAGCCGACGCGGTAGCGGGAGCGACCACGAGCAGTTCTTC
CDR3 protein: CASSRRGSGSDHEQFF

clone size: -
V gene: TRBV19
D gene: -
J gene: TRBJ2-1
CDR3 DNA: TGTGCCAGTAATTCCCGGGACTCATCCTACAATGAGCAGTTCTTC
CDR3 protein: CASNSRDSSYNEQFF

clone size: few
V gene: TRBV19
D gene: TRBD2
J gene: TRBJ2-1
CDR3 DNA: TGTGCCAGTAGTAGGCAACTAGCGGGAGCTTACAATGAGCAGTTCTTC
CDR3 protein: CASSRQLAGAYNEQFF

clone size: few
V gene: TRBV27
D gene: -
J gene: TRBJ1-5
CDR3 DNA: TGTGCCAGCACTACAAAAAGGGGCAATCAGCCCCAGCATTTT
CDR3 protein: CASTTKRGNQPQHF

clone size: -
V gene: TRBV27
D gene: -
J gene: TRBJ1-2
CDR3 DNA: TGTGCCAGCAGCCTTGGACGGCCCTATGGCTACACCTTC
CDR3 protein: CASSLGRPYGYTF

clone size: once
V gene: TRBV7-6
D gene: -
J gene: TRBJ1-1
CDR3 DNA: TGTGCCAGCAGCCGCCCCTCCGGGCAGGCGCTCCCGGCTTTCTTT
CDR3 protein: CASSRPSGQALPAFF

clone size: -
V gene: TRBV2
D gene: TRBD2
J gene: TRBJ2-2
CDR3 DNA: TGTGCCAGCAAACTGTGGCTAGCGGGAGATCGCGGCCGAGGGACCGGGGAGCTGTTTTTT
CDR3 protein: CASKLWLAGDRGRGTGELFF

clone size: many
V gene: TRBV19
D gene: TRBD1
J gene: TRBJ1-1
CDR3 DNA: TGTGCCAGTAGTATCCAGGGGGCGATCCTGGGCACTGAAGCTTTCTTT
CDR3 protein: CASSIQGAILGTEAFF

clone size: -
V gene: TRBV5-4
D gene: -
J gene: TRBJ2-1
CDR3 DNA: TGTGCCAGCAGCACCAGAGGCAATGAGCAGTTCTTC
CDR3 protein: CASSTRGNEQFF

clone size: -
V gene: TRBV6-6
D gene: TRBD1
J gene: TRBJ1-2
CDR3 DNA: TGTGCCAGCTCGGACAGGGCTTCCTATGGCTACACCTTC
CDR3 protein: CASSDRASYGYTF

clone size: -
V gene: TRBV28
D gene: -
J gene: TRBJ1-4
CDR3 DNA: TGTGCCAGCAGTTTTTACGTAGGTCGTGAACAAAAACTGTTTTTT
CDR3 protein: CASSFYVGREQKLFF

clone size: -
V gene: TRBV28
D gene: TRBD1
J gene: TRBJ2-1
CDR3 DNA: TGTGCCAGCAGTCGGGGGGACAGGGGGCGCTTCCCCAATGAGCAGTTCTTC
CDR3 protein: CASSRGDRGRFPNEQFF